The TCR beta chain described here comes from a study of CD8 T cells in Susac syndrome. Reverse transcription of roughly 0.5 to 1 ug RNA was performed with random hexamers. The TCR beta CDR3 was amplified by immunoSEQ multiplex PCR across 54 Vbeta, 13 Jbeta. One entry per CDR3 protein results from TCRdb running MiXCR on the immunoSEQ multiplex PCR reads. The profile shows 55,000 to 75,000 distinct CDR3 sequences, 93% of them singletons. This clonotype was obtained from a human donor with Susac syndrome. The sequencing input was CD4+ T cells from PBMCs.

CDR3 loop: CASSYTTQGVGSGYTF. The CDR3 region has the DNA TGTGCCAGCAGTTATACAACACAGGGGGTTGGCTCTGGCTACACCTTC. This chain uses TRBV6-5 with TRBJ1-2; TRBD1 aligns across 8 bases. This CDR3 region has 16 residues. The germline CDR1 and CDR2 sequences are MNHEY and SVGAGI. V was clipped by 3 bases and J by 7 bases; unmatched bases: 13.